What follows describes a single T cell receptor (beta chain). The CDR3 sequence is 18 residues long. These data come from a study of cytomegalovirus exposure and HLA in healthy donors. Data came from immunoSEQ multiplex PCR; TCRdb stores just in-frame clones and leaves some out. The sample lists 150,000 to 200,000 clones, 86% occurring once. The TCR originated in a young man in good health and CMV-seropositive. The chain employs TRBV21-1 and TRBJ2-3; the table's D call, TRBD1, has no DNA check behind it. TRBV21-1 is flagged as a pseudogene. The sequenced sample consisted of PBMCs. The CDR3 loop reads CASSGDVRGATSTDTQYF. The CDR3 region has the DNA TGTGCCAGCAGCGGCGACGTCAGGGGGGCCACGAGCACAGATACGCAGTATTTT.